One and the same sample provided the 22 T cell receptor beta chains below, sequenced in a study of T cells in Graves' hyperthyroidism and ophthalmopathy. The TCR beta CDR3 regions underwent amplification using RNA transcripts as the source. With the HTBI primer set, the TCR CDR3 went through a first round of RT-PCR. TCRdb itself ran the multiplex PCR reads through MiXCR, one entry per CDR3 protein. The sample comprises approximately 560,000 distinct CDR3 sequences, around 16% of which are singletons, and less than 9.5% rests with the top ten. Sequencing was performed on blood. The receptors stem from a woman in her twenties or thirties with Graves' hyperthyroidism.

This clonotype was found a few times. CDR3 in amino acids: CSYLVSHEQYF. CDR3 nucleotides: TGCAGTTATCTAGTTTCCCACGAGCAGTACTTC. The chain has TRBV20-1 and TRBJ2-7; no definite D call. The CDR3 spans 11 residues. With 8 bases removed from V and 5 bases from J, the gap between germline ends came to 13 bases. Per the germline V gene, CDR1 is DFQATT and CDR2 is SNEGSKA (reference sequence).

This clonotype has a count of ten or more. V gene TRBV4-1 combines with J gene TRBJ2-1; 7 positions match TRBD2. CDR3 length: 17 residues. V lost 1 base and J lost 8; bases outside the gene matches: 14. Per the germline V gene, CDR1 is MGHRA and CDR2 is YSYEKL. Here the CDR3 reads CASSQGLLAGAIDEQFF. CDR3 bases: TGCGCCAGCAGCCAAGGGCTCCTGGCGGGAGCCATCGATGAGCAGTTCTTC.

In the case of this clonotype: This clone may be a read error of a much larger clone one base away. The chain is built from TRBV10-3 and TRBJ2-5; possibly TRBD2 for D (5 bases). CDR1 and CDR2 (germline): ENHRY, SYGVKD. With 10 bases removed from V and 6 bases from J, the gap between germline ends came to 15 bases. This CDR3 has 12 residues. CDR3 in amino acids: CATRREAKTQYF. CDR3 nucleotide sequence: TGTGCCACCAGACGGGAAGCGAAGACCCAGTACTTC.

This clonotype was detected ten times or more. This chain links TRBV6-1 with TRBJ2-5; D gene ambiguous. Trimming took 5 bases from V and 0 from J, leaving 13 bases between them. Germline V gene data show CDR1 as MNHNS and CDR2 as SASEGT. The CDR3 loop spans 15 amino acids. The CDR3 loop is CASSSVLGYQETQYF. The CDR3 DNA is TGTGCCAGCAGTTCGGTACTCGGGTACCAAGAGACCCAGTACTTC.

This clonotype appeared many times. The CDR3 region has the DNA TGCAGTGCTAGAGATCCATCAGGAGGAGAGACCCAGTACTTC. Protein: CSARDPSGGETQYF. The chain recombines TRBV20-1 with TRBJ2-5; maybe TRBD2 (5 bases). The germline CDR1 and CDR2 sequences are DFQATT and SNEGSKA (reference sequence). V was cut by 0 bases and J by 4 bases, with 12 bases left in between. The CDR3 loop spans 14 amino acids.

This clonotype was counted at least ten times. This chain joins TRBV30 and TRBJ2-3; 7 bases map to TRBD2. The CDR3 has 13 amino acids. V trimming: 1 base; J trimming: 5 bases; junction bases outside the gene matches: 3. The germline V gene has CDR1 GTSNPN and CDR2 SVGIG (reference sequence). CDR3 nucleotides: TGTGCCTGGAGTGGACTAGCCAAAGATACGCAGTATTTT. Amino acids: CAWSGLAKDTQYF.

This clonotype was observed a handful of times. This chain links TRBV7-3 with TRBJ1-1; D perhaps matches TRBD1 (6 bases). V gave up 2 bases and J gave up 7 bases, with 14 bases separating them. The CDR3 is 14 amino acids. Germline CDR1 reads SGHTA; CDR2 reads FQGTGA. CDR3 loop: CASSLYGGLGEAFF. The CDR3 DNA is TGTGCCAGCAGCTTATATGGGGGGCTCGGTGAAGCTTTCTTT.

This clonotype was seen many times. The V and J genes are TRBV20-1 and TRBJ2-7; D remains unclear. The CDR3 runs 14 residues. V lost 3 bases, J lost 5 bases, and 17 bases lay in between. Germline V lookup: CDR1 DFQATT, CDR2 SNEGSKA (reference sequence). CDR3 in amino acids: CSASSGGVGHEQYF. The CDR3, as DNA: TGCAGTGCTAGCTCGGGTGGCGTTGGGCACGAGCAGTACTTC.

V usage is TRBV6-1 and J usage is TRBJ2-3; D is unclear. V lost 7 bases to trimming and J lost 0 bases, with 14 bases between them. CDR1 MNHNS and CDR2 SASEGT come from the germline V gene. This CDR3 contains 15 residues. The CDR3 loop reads CASTKDGASTDTQYF. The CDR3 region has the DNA TGTGCCAGCACCAAGGACGGCGCTAGCACAGATACGCAGTATTTT.

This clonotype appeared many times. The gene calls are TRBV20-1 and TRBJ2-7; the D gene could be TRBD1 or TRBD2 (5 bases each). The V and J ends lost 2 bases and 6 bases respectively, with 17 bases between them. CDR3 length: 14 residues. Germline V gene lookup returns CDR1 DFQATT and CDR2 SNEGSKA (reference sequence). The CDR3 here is CSARPIPGTLEQYF. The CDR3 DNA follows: TGCAGTGCTAGACCGATCCCCGGGACGCTCGAGCAGTACTTC.

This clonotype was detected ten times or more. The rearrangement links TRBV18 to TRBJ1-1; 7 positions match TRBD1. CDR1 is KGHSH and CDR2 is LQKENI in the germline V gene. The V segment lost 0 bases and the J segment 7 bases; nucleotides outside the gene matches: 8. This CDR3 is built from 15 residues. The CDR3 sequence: CASSPPIGTAGEAFF. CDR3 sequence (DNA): TGTGCCAGCTCACCACCGATCGGGACAGCGGGTGAAGCTTTCTTT.

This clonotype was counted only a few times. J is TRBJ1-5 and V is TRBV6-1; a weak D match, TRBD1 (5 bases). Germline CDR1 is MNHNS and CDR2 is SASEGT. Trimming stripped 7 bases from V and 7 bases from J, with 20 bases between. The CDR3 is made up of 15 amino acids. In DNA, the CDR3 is TGTGCCAGCATCTCCCGGGTTCAGGGTGGGCAGCCCCAGCATTTT. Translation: CASISRVQGGQPQHF.

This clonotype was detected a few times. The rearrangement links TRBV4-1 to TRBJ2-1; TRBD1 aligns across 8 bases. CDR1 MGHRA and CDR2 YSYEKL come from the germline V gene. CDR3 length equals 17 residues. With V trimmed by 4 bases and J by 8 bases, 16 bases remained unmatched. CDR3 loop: CASSPHDSRDRSDEQFF. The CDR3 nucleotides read TGCGCCAGCAGCCCCCACGACTCTCGGGACAGGTCCGATGAGCAGTTCTTC.

The CDR3 DNA is TGCGCCAGCAGCTTGAATTTGGGTCAGCCCCAGCATTTT. Its protein is CASSLNLGQPQHF. The V call is TRBV5-1, the J call TRBJ1-5, with no clear D. V shed 1 base and J shed 6 bases, with 8 bases lying between them. This CDR3 region has 13 residues. CDR1 is SGHRS, CDR2 YFSETQ, per germline.

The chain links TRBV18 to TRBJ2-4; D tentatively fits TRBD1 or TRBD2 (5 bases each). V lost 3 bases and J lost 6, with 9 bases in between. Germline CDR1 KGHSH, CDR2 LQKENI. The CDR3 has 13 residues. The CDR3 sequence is CASSPPGRNIQYF. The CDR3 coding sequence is TGTGCCAGCTCACCCCCGGGGCGAAACATTCAGTACTTC.

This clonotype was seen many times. CDR3 nucleotide sequence: TGTGCCAGCAGTGAATTCGGTGTGGTAGCGGGAAGCTACACCGGGGAGCTGTTTTTT. Its protein is CASSEFGVVAGSYTGELFF. The V and J genes are TRBV6-1 and TRBJ2-2; TRBD2 agrees at 8 bases. Germline CDR1 MNHNS, CDR2 SASEGT. V dropped 2 bases and J dropped 3; count of bases not matched to a gene: 14. This CDR3 has 19 amino acids.

The CDR3: CAITGPGRDGYTF. The CDR3 coding sequence is TGTGCCATAACAGGGCCCGGTAGGGATGGCTACACCTTC. The V call is TRBV10-3, the J call TRBJ1-2; the D gene is possibly TRBD1 (6 bases). CDR3 length: 13 amino acids. From germline, CDR1 is ENHRY and CDR2 SYGVKD. Trimming left V 9 bases short and J 6 bases short, with 17 bases between.

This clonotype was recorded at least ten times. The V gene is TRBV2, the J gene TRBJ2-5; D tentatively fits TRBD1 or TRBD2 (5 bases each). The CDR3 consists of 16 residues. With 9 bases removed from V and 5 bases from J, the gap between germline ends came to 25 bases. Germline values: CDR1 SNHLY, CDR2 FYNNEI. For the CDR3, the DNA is TGTGCCAGACGACTACCCTTTATGGGGGACCGGGAGACCCAGTACTTC. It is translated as CARRLPFMGDRETQYF.

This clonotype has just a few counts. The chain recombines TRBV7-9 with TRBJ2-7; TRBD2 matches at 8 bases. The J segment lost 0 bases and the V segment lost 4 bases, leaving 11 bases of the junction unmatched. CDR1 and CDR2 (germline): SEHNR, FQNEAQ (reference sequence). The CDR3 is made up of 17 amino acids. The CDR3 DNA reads TGTGCCAGCAGCTCTCCTTCCGGGAGCGGGAGCTCCTACGAGCAGTACTTC. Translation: CASSSPSGSGSSYEQYF. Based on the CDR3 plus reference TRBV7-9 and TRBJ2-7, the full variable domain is DTGVSQNPRHKITKRGQNVTFRCDPISEHNRLYWYRQTLGQGPEFLTYFQNEAQLEKSRLLSDRFSAERPKGSFSTLEIQRTEQGDSAMYLCASSSPSGSGSSYEQYFGPGTRLTVT.

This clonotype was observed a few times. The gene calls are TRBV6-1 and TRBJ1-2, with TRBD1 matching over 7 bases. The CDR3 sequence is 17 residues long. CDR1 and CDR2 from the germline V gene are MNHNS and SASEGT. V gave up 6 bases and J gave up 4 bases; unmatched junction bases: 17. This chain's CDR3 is CASSSLALDRDVYGYTF. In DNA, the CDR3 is TGTGCCAGCAGCTCACTAGCTCTTGACAGGGACGTCTATGGCTACACCTTC.

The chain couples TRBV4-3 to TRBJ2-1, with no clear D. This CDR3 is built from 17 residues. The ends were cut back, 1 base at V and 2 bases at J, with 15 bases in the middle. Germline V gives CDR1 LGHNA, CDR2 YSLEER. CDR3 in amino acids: CASSQVEGSLTYNEQFF. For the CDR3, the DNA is TGCGCCAGCAGCCAAGTGGAAGGCTCTCTAACCTACAATGAGCAGTTCTTC.

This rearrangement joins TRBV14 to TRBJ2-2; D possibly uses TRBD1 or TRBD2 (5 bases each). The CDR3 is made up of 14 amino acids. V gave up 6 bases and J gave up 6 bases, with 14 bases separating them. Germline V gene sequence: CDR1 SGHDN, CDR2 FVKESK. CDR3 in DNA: TGTGCCAGCAGTAAGGACCGGGGCGCCGGGGAGCTGTTTTTT. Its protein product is CASSKDRGAGELFF.